This T cell receptor beta chain was found in a study of cytomegalovirus exposure and HLA in healthy donors. Study-level points and caveats: Being productive about 87% or about 30% of the time was typical of most TCR beta V segments in an earlier analysis. In a later analysis, V- and J-gene trimming of beta chains associated with a DCLRE1C missense variant, replicated independently. Versus the approximately 720-donor mean, an Asian-associated ancestry cluster reportedly showed fewer N-insertions in a later analysis. The authors later found TCR association rates varying by HLA locus, with DRB1 most and HLA-C fewest.

Primers for the PCR totalled 60 Vbeta and 13 Jbeta. Repertoires were generated with immunoSEQ multiplex PCR, while TCRdb's copy carries only in-frame clones and drops some. The sample holds 93,000 or so clones, approximately 84% seen once. Remarks on this clone: Its specificity is unknown.

The CDR3 sequence is 16 residues long. Germline loops: CDR1 SGHVS, CDR2 FQNEAQ. V trimming: 5 bases; J trimming: 4 bases; junction bases outside the gene matches: 7. The sample was PBMCs. The chain has TRBV7-8 and TRBJ1-5; 11 bases are shared with TRBD1. The TCR sequence derives from a woman between 18 and 29 years old in good health and CMV-seropositive. The CDR3 region is CASSRTRDRGNQPQHF. In DNA, the CDR3 is TGTGCCAGCAGCCGAACCCGGGACAGGGGGAATCAGCCCCAGCATTTT.